The clone carrying this TCR beta chain was found a few times. The antigen remains unidentified. The PCR made use of 60 Vbeta and 13 Jbeta primers. Sequencing was performed with immunoSEQ multiplex PCR; in TCRdb, only in-frame clones are kept and a portion is missing. Among about 120,000 clones, 77% were seen once, and the ten largest hold 5.8%. These data originate in a study of cytomegalovirus exposure and HLA in healthy donors. This CDR3 comprises 13 residues. In germline, CDR1 is KGHSH, CDR2 LQKENI. V dropped 8 bases and J dropped 6 bases, with 14 bases sitting between them. Samples came from healthy bone marrow donors. Notes on the study in general: In a later analysis, across HLA loci, associated TCR counts were highest for DRB1, lowest for HLA-C.

V gene TRBV18 combines with J gene TRBJ1-5, with D perhaps matching TRBD1 (5 bases). This receptor was obtained from a man in his late teens or twenties in good health and CMV-seropositive. Sequencing input: PBMCs. The CDR3 region is CASAAGKSQPQHF. CDR3 nucleotides: TGTGCCAGCGCAGCAGGGAAGTCTCAGCCCCAGCATTTT.